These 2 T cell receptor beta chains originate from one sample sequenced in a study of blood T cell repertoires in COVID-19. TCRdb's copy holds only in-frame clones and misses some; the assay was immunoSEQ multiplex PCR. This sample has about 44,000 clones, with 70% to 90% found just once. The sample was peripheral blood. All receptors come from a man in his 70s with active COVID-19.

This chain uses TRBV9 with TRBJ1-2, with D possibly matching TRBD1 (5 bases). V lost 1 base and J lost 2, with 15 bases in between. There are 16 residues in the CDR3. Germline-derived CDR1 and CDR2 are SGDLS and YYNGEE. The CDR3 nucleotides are TGTGCCAGCAGCGTAACGTCGGGCAGGACAAACTATGGCTACACCTTC. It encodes CASSVTSGRTNYGYTF.

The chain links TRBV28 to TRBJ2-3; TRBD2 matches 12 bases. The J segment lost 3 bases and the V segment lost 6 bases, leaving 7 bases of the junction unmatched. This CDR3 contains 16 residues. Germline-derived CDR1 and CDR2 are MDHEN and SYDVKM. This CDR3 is CASRVLAGGRTDTQYF. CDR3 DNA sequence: TGTGCCAGCAGGGTACTAGCGGGGGGAAGGACAGATACGCAGTATTTT.